This TCR beta chain was captured in a study of cytotoxic CD8 clonotypes in ibrutinib-treated CLL. Study-level information: Investigators reported 25 or so partial and 2 complete responses; after median about 70 months, 14 patients remained remitted and about 12 progressed. Timing of response sample collection was a median approximately twelve months after treatment start, with a range of 6 to 36.

Sequencing was designed to attain a depth spanning 1 in 200,000 to 1 in 1 million T cells. Data came from immunoSEQ multiplex PCR; TCRdb stores just in-frame clones and leaves some out. Seen here are more than 55,000 clones, 65% to 75% observed once, and the top ten hold around 43%. The sample here was PBMCs, taken after 12 months of ibrutinib treatment. The receptor was derived from a human donor with chronic lymphocytic leukemia.

This CDR3 is CASSASGNIAKNIQYF. The CDR3 DNA is TGTGCCAGCAGTGCTAGCGGGAACATAGCCAAAAACATTCAGTACTTC. This chain connects TRBV28 to TRBJ2-4, with TRBD2 matching 9 bases. From germline, CDR1 is MDHEN and CDR2 SYDVKM. The CDR3 has 16 amino acids. V was clipped by 5 bases and J by 0 bases; unmatched bases: 5. Complete variable domain (other parts from reference TRBV28 and TRBJ2-4): DVKVTQSSRYLVKRTGEKVFLECVQDMDHENMFWYRQDPGLGLRLIYFSYDVKMKEKGDIPEGYSVSREKKERFSLILESASTNQTSMYLCASSASGNIAKNIQYFGAGTRLSVL.